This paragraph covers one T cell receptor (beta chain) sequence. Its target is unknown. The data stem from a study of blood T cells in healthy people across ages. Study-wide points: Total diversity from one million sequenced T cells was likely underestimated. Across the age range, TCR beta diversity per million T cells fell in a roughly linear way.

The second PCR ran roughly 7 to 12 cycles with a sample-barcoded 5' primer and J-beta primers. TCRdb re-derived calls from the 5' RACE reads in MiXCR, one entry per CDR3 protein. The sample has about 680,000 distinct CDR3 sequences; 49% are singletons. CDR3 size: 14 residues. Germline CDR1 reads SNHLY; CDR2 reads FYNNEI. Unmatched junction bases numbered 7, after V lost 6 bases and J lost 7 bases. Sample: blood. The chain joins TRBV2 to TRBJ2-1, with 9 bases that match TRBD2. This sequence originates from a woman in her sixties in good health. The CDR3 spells CASRVREGPNEQFF. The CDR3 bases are TGTGCCAGCAGGGTGCGGGAGGGCCCGAATGAGCAGTTCTTC. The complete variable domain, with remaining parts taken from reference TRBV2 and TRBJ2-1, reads EPEVTQTPSHQVTQMGQEVILRCVPISNHLYFYWYRQILGQKVEFLVSFYNNEISEKSEIFDDQFSVERPDGSNFTLKIRSTKLEDSAMYFCASRVREGPNEQFFGPGTRLTVL.